This T cell receptor beta chain is drawn from a study of T cell repertoires in cytomegalovirus infection. Study-wide background: Public TCR beta signatures indicated both CMV infection and matching HLA type.

V was trimmed by 6 bases and J by 8 bases, leaving 16 bases between them. From germline, CDR1 is SGHTA and CDR2 FQGNSA. CDR3 length: 14 amino acids. As to this clonotype: Its target is unknown.

MiXCR, run by TCRdb on the reads, gives a single entry per CDR3 protein. The sample lists about 890,000 distinct CDR3 sequences; approximately 31% were seen once. The starting material was cultured CD8+ T cells from PBMCs, obtained from culture after CMV antigen stimulation. The sequence was obtained from a human donor in good health (CMV status not recorded). Some clones in this sample may be carry-over from other donors' samples. The genes are TRBV7-2 and TRBJ1-4; D is unresolved. The CDR3 spells CASRTGGSREKLFF. The CDR3 DNA is TGTGCCAGCAGGACGGGTGGGTCGAGGGAAAAACTGTTTTTT.